What follows is one T cell receptor (beta chain) and its context. This sample stems from a study of blood T cell repertoires in COVID-19. The wider study: Italy, Spain and the United States were the sources of the convalescent and acute COVID-19 samples. Nucleic acid was either cDNA or gDNA, and it came from T cells, B-cell-depleted T cells, or PBMCs.

Some clones are missing from TCRdb's copy, which holds only in-frame ones; the method was immunoSEQ multiplex PCR. The repertoire holds 150,000 or so clones, with roughly 89% as singletons. This CDR3 has 16 amino acids. CDR1 and CDR2 (germline): LNHDA, SQIVND (reference sequence). Trimming shortened V by 0 bases and J by 1 base, and 11 bases separated the two germline ends. While infection was still active, Seattle patients were enrolled and then followed longitudinally. The V call is TRBV19, the J call TRBJ2-3, with D perhaps TRBD1 (6 bases). The sequencing sample was made of peripheral blood. The origin of this receptor is a man aged 60 to 69 with COVID-19, enrolled during active disease. The CDR3 coding sequence is TGTGCCAGTAGTATAGACAGGGGCGGTCGCACAGATACGCAGTATTTT. Residues: CASSIDRGGRTDTQYF.